This note documents a single T cell receptor beta chain sequence. The antigen is unknown. This CDR3 contains 13 residues. Germline V gene sequence: CDR1 SGHAT, CDR2 FQNNGV. The V gene lost 8 bases and the J gene lost 2 bases, with 13 bases spanning the gap. Assay used: immunoSEQ multiplex PCR; TCRdb lists only in-frame clones, some missing. Of 12,000 or so clones listed, 86% are singletons. This specimen belongs to a study of OX40 agonist ivuxolimab in advanced cancers. Study-wide results and limits: Clonal expansion was seen in CD4+ and CD8+ blood T cells by week 6 at 0.1 to 3.0 mg/kg. Average numbers of expanded clones were greater in CD8+ T cells than in CD4+. Among the lowest levels of clonal expansion were found in partial responders at 0.1-3.0 mg/kg.

The TCR originated in an adult with an advanced solid tumor such as melanoma, head and neck, liver or kidney cancer. This chain links TRBV11-2 with TRBJ2-7; D possibly uses TRBD1 or TRBD2 (5 bases each). This material consisted of CD4+ or CD8+ T cells sorted from blood, taken in a trial of the OX40 agonist ivuxolimab. CDR3 loop: CASSFPGPYEQYF. The CDR3 region has the DNA TGTGCCAGCTCCTTCCCGGGGCCCTACGAGCAGTACTTC. The full variable domain, its missing parts supplied by reference TRBV11-2 and TRBJ2-7, is EAGVAQSPRYKIIEKRQSVAFWCNPISGHATLYWYQQILGQGPKLLIQFQNNGVVDDSQLPKDRFSAERLKGVDSTLKIQPAKLEDSAVYLCASSFPGPYEQYFGPGTRLTVT.